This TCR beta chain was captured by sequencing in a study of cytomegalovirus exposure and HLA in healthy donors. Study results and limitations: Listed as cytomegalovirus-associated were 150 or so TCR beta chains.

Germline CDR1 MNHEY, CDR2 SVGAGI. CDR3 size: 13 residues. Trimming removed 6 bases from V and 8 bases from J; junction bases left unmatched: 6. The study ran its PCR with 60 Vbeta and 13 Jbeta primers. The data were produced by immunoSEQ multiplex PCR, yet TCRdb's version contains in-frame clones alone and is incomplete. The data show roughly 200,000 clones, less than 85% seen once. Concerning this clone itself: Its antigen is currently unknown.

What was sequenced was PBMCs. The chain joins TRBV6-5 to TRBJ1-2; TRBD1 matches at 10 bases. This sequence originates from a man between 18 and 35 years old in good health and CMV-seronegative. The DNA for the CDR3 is TGTGCCAGCAGATACGACAGGGGGCAGGGCTACACCTTC. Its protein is CASRYDRGQGYTF.